This TCR beta chain was obtained from a study of beta chain features in type 1 diabetes. As to this clone: The antigen is not known.

V was trimmed by 2 bases and J by 0 bases, leaving 10 bases between them. Germline lookup yields CDR1 MDHEN and CDR2 SYDVKM. The CDR3 is made up of 15 amino acids. Expressed TCRB transcripts were sequenced, since all the RNA that had been isolated was reverse transcribed. Generated by immunoSEQ multiplex PCR, the TCRdb table keeps only in-frame clones and is missing some. Among 300,000 to 350,000 clones listed, approximately 12% were seen once. Study-wide results and caveats: Equally in patients and controls, PCR might preferentially amplify shorter templates. Researchers report that Type 1 diabetes patients had moderately but significantly shorter TCRB CDR3s across all four CD4+ subsets.

This receptor was identified in a woman aged 18-29 years with type 1 diabetes. The chain is built from TRBV28 and TRBJ1-2; possibly TRBD1 for D (5 bases). The specimen sequenced was naive CD4+ T cells from blood. Written as DNA, the CDR3 is TGTGCCAGCAGTTTAGGAGGGGCCCCTAACTATGGCTACACCTTC. This encodes CASSLGGAPNYGYTF.